Detailed here is one T cell receptor (beta chain). The sample belongs to a study of control samples from healthy donors and cancer patients. Germline V gives CDR1 LGHNT, CDR2 FRNRAP. This CDR3 has 14 amino acids. Sequenced by immunoSEQ multiplex PCR; TCRdb stores in-frame clones only, minus some. Here the sample spans some 95,000 clones, approximately 81% being singletons. The TCR originated in a woman aged 25-40 years in good health. Sequences were obtained from blood. This chain uses TRBV12-5 with TRBJ1-1; D is ambiguous. In nucleotides, the CDR3 is TGTGTTAGCAAAACGGAGGTTGCGAACACTGAAGCTTTCTTT. It is translated as CVSKTEVANTEAFF. Drawing the rest from reference TRBV12-5 and TRBJ1-1, the complete variable domain is DARVTQTPRHKVTEMGQEVTMRCQPILGHNTVFWYRQTMMQGLELLAYFRNRAPLDDSGMPKDRFSAEMPDATLATLKIQPSEPRDSAVYFCVSKTEVANTEAFFGQGTRLTVV.